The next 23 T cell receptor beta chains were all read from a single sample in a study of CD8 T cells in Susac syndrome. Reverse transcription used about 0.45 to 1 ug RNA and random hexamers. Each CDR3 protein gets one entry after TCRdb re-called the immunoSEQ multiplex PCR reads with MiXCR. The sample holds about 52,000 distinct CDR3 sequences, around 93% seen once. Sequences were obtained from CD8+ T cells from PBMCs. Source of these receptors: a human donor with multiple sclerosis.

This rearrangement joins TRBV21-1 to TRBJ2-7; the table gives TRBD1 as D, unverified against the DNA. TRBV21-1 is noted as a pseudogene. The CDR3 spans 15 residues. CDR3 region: CASSRGAVLPYEQYF. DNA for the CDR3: TGTGCCAGCAGCAGGGGGGCAGTACTACCCTACGAGCAGTACTTC.

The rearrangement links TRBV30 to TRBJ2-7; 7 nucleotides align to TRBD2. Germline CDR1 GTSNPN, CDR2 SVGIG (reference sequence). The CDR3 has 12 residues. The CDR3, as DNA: TGTGCGGGGGGGGAGAACCCCTACGAGCAGTACTTC. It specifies CAGGENPYEQYF.

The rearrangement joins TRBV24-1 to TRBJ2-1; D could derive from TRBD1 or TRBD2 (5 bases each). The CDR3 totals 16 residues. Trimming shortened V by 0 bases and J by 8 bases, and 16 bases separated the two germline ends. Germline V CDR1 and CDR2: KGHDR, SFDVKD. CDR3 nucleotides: TGTGCCACCAGTGATTTGAGGACCCACGGGACCGATGAGCAGTTCTTC. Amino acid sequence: CATSDLRTHGTDEQFF.

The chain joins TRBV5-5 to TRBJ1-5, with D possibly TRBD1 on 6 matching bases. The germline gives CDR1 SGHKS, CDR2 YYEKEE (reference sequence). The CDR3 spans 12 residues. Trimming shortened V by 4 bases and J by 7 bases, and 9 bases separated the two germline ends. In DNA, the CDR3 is TGTGCCAGCAGCCCACAGGGACAGCCCCAGCATTTT. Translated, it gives CASSPQGQPQHF.

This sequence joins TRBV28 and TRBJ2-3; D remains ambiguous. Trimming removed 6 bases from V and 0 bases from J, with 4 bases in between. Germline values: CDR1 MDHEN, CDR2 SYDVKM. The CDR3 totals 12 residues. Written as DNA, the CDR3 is TGTGCCAGCAGGGACAGCACAGATACGCAGTATTTT. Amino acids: CASRDSTDTQYF. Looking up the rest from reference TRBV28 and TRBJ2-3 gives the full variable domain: DVKVTQSSRYLVKRTGEKVFLECVQDMDHENMFWYRQDPGLGLRLIYFSYDVKMKEKGDIPEGYSVSREKKERFSLILESASTNQTSMYLCASRDSTDTQYFGPGTRLTVL.

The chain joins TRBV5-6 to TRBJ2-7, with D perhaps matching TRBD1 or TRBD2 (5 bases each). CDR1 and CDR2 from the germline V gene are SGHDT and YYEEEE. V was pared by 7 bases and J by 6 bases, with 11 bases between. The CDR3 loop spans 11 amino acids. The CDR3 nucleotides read TGTGCCAGCGGGGCGGGTTCCGAGCAGTACTTC. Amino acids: CASGAGSEQYF.

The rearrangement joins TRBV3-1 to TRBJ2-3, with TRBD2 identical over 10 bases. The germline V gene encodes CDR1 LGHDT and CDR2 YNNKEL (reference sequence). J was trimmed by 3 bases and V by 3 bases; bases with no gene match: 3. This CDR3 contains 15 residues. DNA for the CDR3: TGTGCCAGCAGCCACCGGACTAGCGGAACAGATACGCAGTATTTT. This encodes CASSHRTSGTDTQYF.

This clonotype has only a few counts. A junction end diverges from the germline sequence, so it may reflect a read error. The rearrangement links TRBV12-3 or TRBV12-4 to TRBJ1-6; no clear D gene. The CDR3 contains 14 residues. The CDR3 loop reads CASSLASDNSPLHF. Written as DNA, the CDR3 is TGTGCCAGCAGTTTAGCTTCGGATAATTCCCCCCTCCACTTT.

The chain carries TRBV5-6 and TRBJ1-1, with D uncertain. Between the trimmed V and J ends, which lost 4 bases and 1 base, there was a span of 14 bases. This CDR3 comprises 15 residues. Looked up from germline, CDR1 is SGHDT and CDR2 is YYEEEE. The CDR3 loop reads CASSPVFRWNTEAFF. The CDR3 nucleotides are TGTGCCAGCAGCCCCGTGTTTCGGTGGAACACTGAAGCTTTCTTT.

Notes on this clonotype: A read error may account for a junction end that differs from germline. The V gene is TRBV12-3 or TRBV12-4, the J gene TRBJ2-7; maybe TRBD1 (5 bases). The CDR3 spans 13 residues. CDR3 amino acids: CASRDSLSHEQYF. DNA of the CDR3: TGTGCCAGCAGAGACAGTCTCTCCCACGAGCAGTACTTC.

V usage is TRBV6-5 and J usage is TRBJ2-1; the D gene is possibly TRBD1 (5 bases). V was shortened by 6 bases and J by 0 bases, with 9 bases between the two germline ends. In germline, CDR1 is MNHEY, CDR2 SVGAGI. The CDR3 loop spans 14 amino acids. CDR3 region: CASSLQDSYNEQFF. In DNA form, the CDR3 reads TGTGCCAGCAGCTTACAGGACTCCTACAATGAGCAGTTCTTC.

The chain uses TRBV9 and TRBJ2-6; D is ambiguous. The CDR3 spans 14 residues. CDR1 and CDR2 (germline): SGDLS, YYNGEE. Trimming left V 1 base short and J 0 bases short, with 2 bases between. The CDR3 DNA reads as TGTGCCAGCAGCGTACTCTCTGGGGCCAACGTCCTGACTTTC. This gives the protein CASSVLSGANVLTF.

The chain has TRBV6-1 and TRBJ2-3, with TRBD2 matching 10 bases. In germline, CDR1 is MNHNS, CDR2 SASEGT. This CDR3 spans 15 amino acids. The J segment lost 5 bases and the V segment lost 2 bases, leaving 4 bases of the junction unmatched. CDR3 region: CASSELAGEEDTQYF. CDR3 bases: TGTGCCAGCAGTGAACTAGCGGGGGAGGAAGATACGCAGTATTTT.

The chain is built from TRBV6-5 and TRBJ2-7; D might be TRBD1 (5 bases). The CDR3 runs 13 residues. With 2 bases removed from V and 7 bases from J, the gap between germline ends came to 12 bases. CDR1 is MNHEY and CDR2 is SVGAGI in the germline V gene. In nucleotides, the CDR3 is TGTGCCAGCAGTTACACACAGGCCAAGGAGCAGTACTTC. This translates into CASSYTQAKEQYF.

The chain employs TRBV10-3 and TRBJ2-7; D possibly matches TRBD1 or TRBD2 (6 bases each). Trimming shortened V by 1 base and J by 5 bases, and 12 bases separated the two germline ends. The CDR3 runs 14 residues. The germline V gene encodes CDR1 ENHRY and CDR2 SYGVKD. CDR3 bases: TGTGCCATCAGTGAGTGGGGGGCCGGGGACGAGCAGTACTTC. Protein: CAISEWGAGDEQYF.

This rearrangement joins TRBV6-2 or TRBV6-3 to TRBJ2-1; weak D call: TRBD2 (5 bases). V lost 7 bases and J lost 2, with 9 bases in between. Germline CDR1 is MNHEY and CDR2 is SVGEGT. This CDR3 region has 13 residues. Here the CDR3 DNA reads TGTGCCAGCATGCGGGTTACCTACAATGAGCAGTTCTTC. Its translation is CASMRVTYNEQFF.

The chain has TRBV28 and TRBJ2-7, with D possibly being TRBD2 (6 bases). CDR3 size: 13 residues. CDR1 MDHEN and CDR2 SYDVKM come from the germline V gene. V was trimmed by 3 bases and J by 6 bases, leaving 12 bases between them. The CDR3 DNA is TGTGCCAGCAGTTTTTCGGAGGGCGGCGAGCAGTACTTC. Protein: CASSFSEGGEQYF.

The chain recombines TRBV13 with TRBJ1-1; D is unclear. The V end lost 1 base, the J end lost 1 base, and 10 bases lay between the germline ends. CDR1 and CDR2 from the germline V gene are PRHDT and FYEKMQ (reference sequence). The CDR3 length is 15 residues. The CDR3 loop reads CASSLVFGENTEAFF. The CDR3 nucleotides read TGTGCCAGCAGCTTAGTATTCGGGGAGAACACTGAAGCTTTCTTT.

The CDR3 is CASRGTGDRQFF. In nucleotides, the CDR3 is TGTGCCAGTCGGGGAACCGGGGATCGGCAGTTCTTC. The chain has TRBV7-9 and TRBJ2-1; TRBD2 might be the D (5 bases). Trimming shortened V by 9 bases and J by 12 bases, and 18 bases separated the two germline ends. Germline lookup yields CDR1 SEHNR and CDR2 FQNEAQ (reference sequence). The CDR3 has 12 residues.

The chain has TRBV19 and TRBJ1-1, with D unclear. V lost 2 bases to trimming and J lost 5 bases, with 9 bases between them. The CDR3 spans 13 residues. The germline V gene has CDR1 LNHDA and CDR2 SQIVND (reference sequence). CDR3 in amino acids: CASSIIVGTEAFF. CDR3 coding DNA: TGTGCCAGTAGTATAATTGTGGGGACTGAAGCTTTCTTT.

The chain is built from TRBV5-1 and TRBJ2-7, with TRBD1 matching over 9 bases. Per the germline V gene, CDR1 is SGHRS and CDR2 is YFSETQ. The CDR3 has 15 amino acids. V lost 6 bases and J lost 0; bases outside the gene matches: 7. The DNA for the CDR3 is TGCGCCAGCACCATGGGACAGGGCGCCTCCTACGAGCAGTACTTC. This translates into CASTMGQGASYEQYF.

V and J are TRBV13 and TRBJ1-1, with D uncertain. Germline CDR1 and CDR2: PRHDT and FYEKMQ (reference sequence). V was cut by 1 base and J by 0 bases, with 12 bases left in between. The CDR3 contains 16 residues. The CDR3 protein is CASSLAGVSLNTEAFF. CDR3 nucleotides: TGTGCCAGCAGCTTAGCTGGCGTCTCTTTGAACACTGAAGCTTTCTTT.

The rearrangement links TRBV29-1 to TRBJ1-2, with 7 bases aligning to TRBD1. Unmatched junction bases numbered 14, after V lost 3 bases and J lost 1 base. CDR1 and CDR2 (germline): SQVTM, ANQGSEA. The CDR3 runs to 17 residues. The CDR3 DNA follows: TGCAGCGTTGAGGGGGGTGGGACAGCTAACCTTAACTATGGCTACACCTTC. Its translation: CSVEGGGTANLNYGYTF.